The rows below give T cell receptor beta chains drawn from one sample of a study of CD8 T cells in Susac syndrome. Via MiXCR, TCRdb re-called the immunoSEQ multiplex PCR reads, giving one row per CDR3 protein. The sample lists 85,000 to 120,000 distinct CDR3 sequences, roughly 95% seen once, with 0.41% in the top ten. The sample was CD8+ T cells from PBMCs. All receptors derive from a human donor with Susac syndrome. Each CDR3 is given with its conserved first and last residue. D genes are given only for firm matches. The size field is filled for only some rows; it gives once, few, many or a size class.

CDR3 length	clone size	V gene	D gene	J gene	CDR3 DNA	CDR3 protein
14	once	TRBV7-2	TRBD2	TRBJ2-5	TGTGCCAGCAGCTCTGGACTAGGAGGGGAGACCCAGTACTTC	CASSSGLGGETQYF
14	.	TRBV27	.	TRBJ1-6	TGTGCCAGCAGGCCGGCGCCTCATAATTCACCCCTCCACTTT	CASRPAPHNSPLHF
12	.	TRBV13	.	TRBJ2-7	TGTGCCAGCAGCTTAGTACTTGGCGAGCAGTACTTC	CASSLVLGEQYF
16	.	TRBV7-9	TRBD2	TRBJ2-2	TGTGCCAGCAGCGAGCCGGGACTAGCTAACACCGGGGAGCTGTTTTTT	CASSEPGLANTGELFF
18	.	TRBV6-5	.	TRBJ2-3	TGTGCCAGCAGTTACTCGAGCTCCCTTGATATTCACACAGATACGCAGTATTTT	CASSYSSSLDIHTDTQYF
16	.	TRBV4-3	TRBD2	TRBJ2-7	TGCGCCAGCAGCCAAGATCACAGCGGGGGGGCGTACGAGCAGTACTTC	CASSQDHSGGAYEQYF
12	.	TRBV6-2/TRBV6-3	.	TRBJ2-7	TGTGCCAGCAGTTACTCGAGGGGCGAGCAGTACTTC	CASSYSRGEQYF
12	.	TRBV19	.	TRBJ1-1	TGTGCCAGTAGTCTTAAGCCCGGGGAAGCTTTCTTT	CASSLKPGEAFF
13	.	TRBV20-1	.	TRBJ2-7	TGCAGTGCGGCGGCAGGGAACTCCTACGAGCAGTACTTC	CSAAAGNSYEQYF
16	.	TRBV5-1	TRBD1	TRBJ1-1	TGCGCCAGCAGCCCGGGACAGGGCCCATACAGATCCGAAGCTTTCTTT	CASSPGQGPYRSEAFF
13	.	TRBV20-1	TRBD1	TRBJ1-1	TGCAGTGCTGGTCAGACAGGGGACACTGAAGCTTTCTTT	CSAGQTGDTEAFF
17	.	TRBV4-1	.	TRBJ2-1	TGCGCCAGCAGCCAATTGCACGGCGTCCTCGCGGAAAATGAGCAGTTCTTC	CASSQLHGVLAENEQFF
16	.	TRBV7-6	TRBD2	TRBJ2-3	TGTGCCAGCAGCTTAGAACTAGCGGGGGGGCGAGATACGCAGTATTTT	CASSLELAGGRDTQYF
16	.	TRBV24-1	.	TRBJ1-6	TGTGCCACCAGTGGAAAACCGGGACTCAATCATTCACCCCTCCACTTT	CATSGKPGLNHSPLHF
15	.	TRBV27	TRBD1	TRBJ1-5	TGTGCCAGCAGTTCAGGGGGCGATGGCAATCAGCCCCAGCATTTT	CASSSGGDGNQPQHF
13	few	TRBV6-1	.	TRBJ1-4	TGTGCCAGCAGTTCGGCAGGGAATGAAAAACTGTTTTTT	CASSSAGNEKLFF